The 26 T cell receptor beta chains below were found in one sample sequenced in a study of regulatory T cells in long-lasting Graves disease. Time point here: newly diagnosed GD, antithyroid drugs for less than 3 months. The authors made the TCR library using RNA they extracted from PBMCs. Relying on iRepertoire HTBI primers and Arm-PCR of CDR3 regions, the team built TCR beta libraries. TCRdb called the multiplex PCR reads again in MiXCR, with one record for every CDR3 protein. The sample shows 440,000 or so distinct CDR3 sequences, over 15% of them seen only once. The sample also formed part of further work on T cells in Graves' hyperthyroidism and ophthalmopathy.

The sequences come from peripheral blood mononuclear cells (PBMCs), collected at new diagnosis, from a patient treated with antithyroid drugs. The receptors were sampled from a woman aged 25-40 years with Graves disease.

This clonotype was counted only a few times. Possible read error: a much larger clone is one base away. V usage is TRBV2 and J usage is TRBJ2-5; D is unresolved. Germline V gene sequence: CDR1 SNHLY, CDR2 FYNNEI. V was cut by 10 bases and J by 1 base, with 7 bases left in between. This CDR3 is 11 amino acids long. The CDR3 sequence is CANRIQETQYF. CDR3 DNA: TGTGCCAACAGAATCCAAGAGACCCAGTACTTC.

In this sample, this clonotype turned up many times. The rearrangement uses TRBV20-1 and TRBJ1-2; D not resolved. CDR1 and CDR2 (germline): DFQATT, SNEGSKA (reference sequence). The CDR3 totals 11 residues. V lost 6 bases and J 5 bases, leaving 10 bases between the germline ends. CDR3 coding DNA: TGCAGTGCCCTGGGCTCGTATGGCTACACCTTC. Residues: CSALGSYGYTF.

This clonotype was counted many times. The genes are TRBV2 and TRBJ2-3, with 8 bases identical to TRBD2. The CDR3 consists of 16 residues. With V trimmed by 2 bases and J by 1 base, 5 bases remained unmatched. The germline CDR1 and CDR2 sequences are SNHLY and FYNNEI. CDR3 protein: CASSESSGWGTDTQYF. In nucleotides, the CDR3 is TGTGCCAGCAGTGAATCTAGCGGGTGGGGCACAGATACGCAGTATTTT.

This rearrangement joins TRBV5-4 to TRBJ2-5; TRBD1 aligns across 7 bases. Trimming took 4 bases from V and 3 from J; bases not matched to a gene: 6. CDR1 is SGHNT and CDR2 is YYREEE in the germline V gene (reference sequence). This CDR3 region has 14 residues. The CDR3 loop reads CASSQGQSKETQYF. Here the CDR3 DNA reads TGTGCCAGCAGCCAGGGACAGTCTAAAGAGACCCAGTACTTC.

This clonotype has a count of ten or more. The chain has TRBV5-1 and TRBJ2-2; TRBD2 is a possible D gene (6 bases). V was trimmed by 4 bases and J by 4 bases, leaving 8 bases between them. Looked up from germline, CDR1 is SGHRS and CDR2 is YFSETQ. This CDR3 region has 13 residues. The CDR3 is CASSPRGTGELFF. CDR3 nucleotides: TGCGCCAGCAGCCCGCGGGGCACCGGGGAGCTGTTTTTT.

Ten or more counts support this clonotype. The CDR3 loop reads CSVEAGSSYNEQFF. CDR3 bases: TGCAGCGTTGAAGCTGGGAGCTCCTACAATGAGCAGTTCTTC. The chain employs TRBV29-1 and TRBJ2-1; D is perhaps TRBD2 (5 bases). The germline V gene encodes CDR1 SQVTM and CDR2 ANQGSEA. Trimming stripped 1 base from V and 0 bases from J, with 7 bases between. The CDR3 extends over 14 amino acids.

This clonotype was found many times. The chain has TRBV28 and TRBJ1-1; D unclear. Trimming cost V 3 bases and J 7 bases, with 9 bases left between them. In germline, CDR1 is MDHEN, CDR2 SYDVKM. The CDR3 consists of 12 residues. CDR3 amino acids: CASSFRRIEAFF. The CDR3 bases are TGTGCCAGCAGTTTTCGACGGATTGAAGCTTTCTTT.

In this sample, this clonotype turned up many times. The chain's CDR3 is CASSYSTGGRDRSTDTQYF. CDR3 sequence (DNA): TGTGCCAGCAGTTACTCTACTGGCGGGAGGGACAGGAGCACAGATACGCAGTATTTT. The chain uses TRBV6-2 or TRBV6-3 and TRBJ2-3, with D possibly being TRBD2 (9 bases). Trimming cost V 0 bases and J 0 bases, with 19 bases left between them. The germline gives CDR1 MNHEY, CDR2 SVGEGT. CDR3 length equals 19 residues.

The table lists this clonotype with many counts. The V call is TRBV7-2, the J call TRBJ2-1; D gene uncertain. In germline, CDR1 is SGHTA, CDR2 FQGNSA. The V and J ends lost 1 base and 13 bases respectively, with 11 bases between them. There are 12 residues in the CDR3. The CDR3 DNA sequence: TGTGCCAGCAGCTTAGACTCCTCCCCCCAGTTCTTC. Protein product: CASSLDSSPQFF.

This clonotype has a count of ten or more. The chain's CDR3 is CASTPGETQYF. CDR3 nucleotide sequence: TGTGCCAGCACCCCGGGAGAGACCCAGTACTTC. The chain employs TRBV3-1 and TRBJ2-5; D not certain. V dropped 7 bases and J dropped 4 bases, with 7 bases sitting between them. The CDR3 is 11 amino acids. CDR1 LGHDT and CDR2 YNNKEL come from the germline V gene (reference sequence).

The rearrangement joins TRBV19 to TRBJ1-5, with 7 bases matching TRBD1. J gave up 0 bases and V 0 bases, and 5 bases lay outside the gene matches. CDR3 length: 17 residues. Germline V gene lookup returns CDR1 LNHDA and CDR2 SQIVND (reference sequence). For the CDR3, the DNA is TGTGCCAGTAGTATAGATCTGGACAGGCATAGCAATCAGCCCCAGCATTTT. Residues: CASSIDLDRHSNQPQHF.

V usage is TRBV20-1 and J usage is TRBJ2-2; D may match TRBD1 or TRBD2 (5 bases each). The CDR3 has 16 residues. Germline-derived CDR1 and CDR2 are DFQATT and SNEGSKA (reference sequence). V lost 2 bases, J lost 3 bases, and 16 bases lay in between. Here the CDR3 DNA reads TGCAGTGCTAGATCCAACAGGCCCGGGGACACCGGGGAGCTGTTTTTT. It encodes CSARSNRPGDTGELFF.

This clonotype was observed at least ten times. One end of the junction is discordant with germline, which a read error may explain. V and J are TRBV12-3 or TRBV12-4 and TRBJ2-7, with 8 bases lining up with TRBD1. CDR3 size: 14 residues. CDR3 residues: CASRLGTGSYEQYF. CDR3 DNA sequence: TGTGCCAGCAGATTAGGGACAGGTTCCTACGAGCAGTACTTC.

This clonotype appeared a few times. The CDR3 DNA reads as TGCAGCGTTAGGGGACTAGCGGGAGAGAACATTCAGTACTTC. It is translated as CSVRGLAGENIQYF. This rearrangement joins TRBV29-1 to TRBJ2-4, with 14 positions matching TRBD2. The germline gives CDR1 SQVTM, CDR2 ANQGSEA. This CDR3 is built from 14 residues. With V trimmed by 5 bases and J by 7 bases, 4 bases remained unmatched.

Ten or more counts support this clonotype. This chain uses TRBV11-1 with TRBJ2-5; D gene uncertain. Trimming removed 0 bases at V and 2 bases at J, with 13 bases between. Germline assignment: CDR1 SGHAT and CDR2 FQDESV (reference sequence). There are 16 residues in the CDR3. Here the CDR3 reads CASSLAGWQSQETQYF. DNA for the CDR3: TGTGCCAGCAGCTTAGCAGGTTGGCAGAGTCAAGAGACCCAGTACTTC.

The gene calls are TRBV19 and TRBJ2-3; D perhaps matches TRBD2 (5 bases). Between the trimmed V and J ends, which lost 4 bases and 4 bases, there was a span of 6 bases. CDR3 length equals 12 residues. From germline, CDR1 is LNHDA and CDR2 SQIVND (reference sequence). CDR3 nucleotide sequence: TGTGCCAGTAGTAAACTAGCAGATACGCAGTATTTT. Its protein is CASSKLADTQYF.

The chain recombines TRBV5-1 with TRBJ1-6; weak D call: TRBD1 (5 bases). CDR3 length: 14 amino acids. The V gene lost 4 bases and the J gene lost 12 bases, with 17 bases spanning the gap. Germline values: CDR1 SGHRS, CDR2 YFSETQ. CDR3 sequence reads: CASSRGAPREPLHF. CDR3 DNA: TGCGCCAGCAGCCGAGGGGCGCCTCGGGAACCCCTCCACTTT.

This clonotype has a count of ten or more. V usage is TRBV18 and J usage is TRBJ1-3; D not resolved. Germline CDR1 and CDR2: KGHSH and LQKENI. CDR3 length: 16 amino acids. The V and J ends lost 5 bases and 0 bases respectively, with 14 bases between them. This CDR3 reads CASSTSAPSSGNTIYF. The CDR3 DNA reads as TGTGCCAGCTCAACTTCGGCACCAAGCTCTGGAAACACCATATATTTT.

The chain is built from TRBV20-1 and TRBJ1-2; perhaps TRBD1 as D (6 bases). This CDR3 comprises 13 residues. V was cut by 0 bases and J by 5 bases, with 10 bases left in between. CDR1 and CDR2 (germline): DFQATT, SNEGSKA (reference sequence). The CDR3 loop reads CSARDGQKYGYTF. CDR3 nucleotide sequence: TGCAGTGCTAGAGATGGACAGAAGTATGGCTACACCTTC.

This clonotype was counted many times. The V and J genes are TRBV27 and TRBJ1-5; D might be TRBD1 (6 bases). Trimming left V 0 bases short and J 6 bases short, with 9 bases between. Per germline, CDR1 MNHEY and CDR2 SMNVEV (reference sequence). The CDR3 totals 14 residues. This chain's CDR3 is CASSLSWGRQPQHF. For the CDR3, the DNA is TGTGCCAGCAGTTTATCGTGGGGGCGTCAGCCCCAGCATTTT.

In this sample, this clonotype turned up many times. The chain recombines TRBV12-3 or TRBV12-4 with TRBJ2-2; D remains ambiguous. CDR3 size: 17 residues. Trimming pared 0 bases from V and 0 bases from J, leaving 11 bases between. The CDR3 sequence is CASSLAAGEANTGELFF. The DNA of the CDR3 is TGTGCCAGCAGTTTAGCGGCAGGTGAGGCGAACACCGGGGAGCTGTTTTTT.

This clonotype was seen more than once but under ten times. The rearrangement links TRBV3-1 to TRBJ1-6, with 7 bases matching TRBD1. The germline CDR1 and CDR2 sequences are LGHDT and YNNKEL (reference sequence). This CDR3 has 15 amino acids. With V trimmed by 0 bases and J by 11 bases, 7 bases remained unmatched. CDR3 coding DNA: TGTGCCAGCAGCCAAGAGATGGGCAGGGGGACACCCCTCCACTTT. Translation gives CASSQEMGRGTPLHF.

A few counts support this clonotype. This chain links TRBV4-1 with TRBJ2-3; D assignment may be TRBD1 or TRBD2 (5 bases each). Germline-derived CDR1 and CDR2 are MGHRA and YSYEKL. This CDR3 is 15 amino acids long. V was pared by 3 bases and J by 2 bases, with 12 bases between. CDR3 in amino acids: CASSHGDGITDTQYF. CDR3 DNA: TGCGCCAGCAGCCATGGGGACGGTATCACAGATACGCAGTATTTT.

This clonotype was seen many times. The chain employs TRBV9 and TRBJ2-1; TRBD1 matches 8 bases. This CDR3 spans 16 amino acids. The V gene's germline CDR1 is SGDLS and CDR2 YYNGEE. Trimming at V came to 3 bases and at J to 6 bases, leaving 11 bases not matched to a gene. CDR3 sequence: CASSAAGTGLINEQFF. The CDR3 DNA is TGTGCCAGCAGCGCCGCCGGGACAGGCCTAATCAATGAGCAGTTCTTC.

This clonotype was seen repeatedly, ten times or more. This chain joins TRBV7-9 and TRBJ2-5; the D is unclear. The CDR3 is 12 residues long. Germline V gene sequence: CDR1 SEHNR, CDR2 FQNEAQ (reference sequence). The germline V and J ends were trimmed by 7 bases and 0 bases, with 6 bases remaining between them. CDR3 sequence: CASNEYQETQYF. The CDR3 coding sequence is TGTGCCAGCAACGAGTACCAAGAGACCCAGTACTTC.

The chain couples TRBV27 to TRBJ2-3; the D is unclear. The CDR3 consists of 12 residues. Germline CDR1 reads MNHEY; CDR2 reads SMNVEV (reference sequence). Trimming pared 5 bases from V and 4 bases from J, leaving 7 bases between. Here the CDR3 DNA reads TGTGCCAGCAGTGTAGCCCCAGATACGCAGTATTTT. Translation gives CASSVAPDTQYF.